Presented here are 26 T cell receptor beta chains from one specimen sequenced in a study of human T cells and chemical hapten exposure. This sample's time point: healthy volunteer bleed at 6 weeks. Total RNA was isolated from unfractionated whole blood. MiXCR, run by TCRdb on the RACE reads, gives a single entry per CDR3 protein. Of roughly 71,000 distinct CDR3 sequences listed, approximately 6.5% are singletons. Sequencing was performed on whole blood. These receptors originate from a female donor in good health. Some clones in this sample may be carry-over from other donors' samples.

This clonotype was seen ten or more times. The rearrangement joins TRBV10-3 to TRBJ2-3; TRBD1 matches 8 bases. The ends lost 5 bases at V and 5 bases at J; junction bases unmatched: 12. The CDR3 spans 16 residues. Germline loops: CDR1 ENHRY, CDR2 SYGVKD. CDR3 in DNA: TGTGCCATCAGTACGGGGGACAGGAATATCGGAGATACGCAGTATTTT. This translates into CAISTGDRNIGDTQYF.

In its sample, this clonotype was seen many times. This sequence joins TRBV29-1 and TRBJ2-7; D unresolved. There are 11 residues in the CDR3. The germline gives CDR1 SQVTM, CDR2 ANQGSEA. V lost 0 bases, J lost 4 bases, and 4 bases lay in between. CDR3 amino acids: CSVEELYEQYF. The CDR3 nucleotides are TGCAGCGTTGAAGAATTATACGAGCAGTACTTC.

A note on this clonotype: This may be a read error, as it is one base from a much larger clone. The CDR3 nucleotides are TGTGCCAGCAGCCTTGGATTTAGCGGGAGAGATACGCAGTATTTT. Amino acids: CASSLGFSGRDTQYF. The chain couples TRBV14 to TRBJ2-3, with 9 bases identical to TRBD2. Losses at the gene ends were 4 bases for V and 5 bases for J; bases not matched to a gene: 7. Germline-derived CDR1 and CDR2 are SGHDN and FVKESK. This CDR3 spans 15 amino acids. The full variable domain, in which reference TRBV14 and TRBJ2-3 provide the parts outside the CDR3, is EAGVTQFPSHSVIEKGQTVTLRCDPISGHDNLYWYRRVMGKEIKFLLHFVKESKQDESGMPNNRFLAERTGGTYSTLKVQPAELEDSGVYFCASSLGFSGRDTQYFGPGTRLTVL.

This chain connects TRBV4-1 to TRBJ1-6; a possible D gene is TRBD1 (5 bases). The germline V and J ends were trimmed by 0 bases and 14 bases, with 8 bases remaining between them. The CDR3 covers 12 residues. Looked up from germline, CDR1 is MGHRA and CDR2 is YSYEKL. The CDR3 DNA is TGCGCCAGCAGCCAAGATCGGGACTCCCTCCACTTT. This encodes CASSQDRDSLHF.

The table lists this clonotype with many counts. This chain connects TRBV27 to TRBJ1-2; D possibly corresponds to TRBD1 (6 bases). V was shortened by 4 bases and J by 4 bases, with 19 bases between the two germline ends. Germline CDR1 MNHEY, CDR2 SMNVEV (reference sequence). The CDR3 has 16 residues. CDR3 loop: CASSSVRDTRSYGYTF. In DNA form, the CDR3 reads TGTGCCAGCAGTTCCGTGAGGGACACCAGAAGCTATGGCTACACCTTC.

The J gene is TRBJ2-2, the V gene TRBV6-5, with 12 bases aligning to TRBD2. CDR1 and CDR2 from the germline V gene are MNHEY and SVGAGI. Trimming took 4 bases from V and 3 from J; bases not matched to a gene: 6. The CDR3 runs to 17 residues. The CDR3 is CASSSETSGGYTGELFF. The CDR3 DNA reads TGTGCCAGCAGTTCAGAGACTAGCGGGGGTTACACCGGGGAGCTGTTTTTT.

This sequence joins TRBV28 and TRBJ2-1; 9 bases match TRBD2. From germline, CDR1 is MDHEN and CDR2 SYDVKM. The V gene end was trimmed by 3 bases and the J gene end by 8 bases; junction bases not matched to a gene: 5. The CDR3 spans 14 residues. The CDR3 DNA is TGTGCCAGCAGTTTTGCTAGCGGGACGGATGAGCAGTTCTTC. It specifies CASSFASGTDEQFF. The full variable domain, completed using reference TRBV28 and TRBJ2-1, is DVKVTQSSRYLVKRTGEKVFLECVQDMDHENMFWYRQDPGLGLRLIYFSYDVKMKEKGDIPEGYSVSREKKERFSLILESASTNQTSMYLCASSFASGTDEQFFGPGTRLTVL.

This clonotype was recorded many times. The gene calls are TRBV28 and TRBJ1-3; D is ambiguous. This CDR3 has 15 residues. With 7 bases removed from V and 0 bases from J, the gap between germline ends came to 13 bases. Germline assignment: CDR1 MDHEN and CDR2 SYDVKM. CDR3 sequence reads: CASTGETASGNTIYF. DNA of the CDR3: TGTGCCAGCACTGGGGAGACGGCCTCTGGAAACACCATATATTTT.

This clonotype has a count of ten or more. The V call is TRBV20-1, the J call TRBJ2-3, with D perhaps TRBD1 or TRBD2 (6 bases each). Trimming cost V 4 bases and J 2 bases, with 10 bases left between them. The CDR3 spans 13 residues. Germline CDR1 DFQATT, CDR2 SNEGSKA (reference sequence). The chain's CDR3 is CSATGDFTDTQYF. The CDR3 DNA is TGCAGTGCTACAGGGGACTTCACAGATACGCAGTATTTT.

This clonotype was seen a few times. At one of its ends the junction is not consistent with the germline gene, which may arise from a read error. The chain couples TRBV7-7 to TRBJ2-3; TRBD2 matches 10 bases. This CDR3 spans 15 amino acids. Germline CDR1 is SSHAT and CDR2 is FNYEAQ (reference sequence). The CDR3 bases are TGTGCTAGCAGCAAGTCTAGCGGGAGTATAGATACGCAGTATTTT. It yields the protein CASSKSSGSIDTQYF.

At least ten counts were recorded for this clonotype. V and J are TRBV6-2 or TRBV6-3 and TRBJ2-5; 13 nucleotides agree with TRBD2. The CDR3 contains 16 residues. V dropped 2 bases and J dropped 9; count of bases not matched to a gene: 9. Germline CDR1 reads MNHEY; CDR2 reads SVGEGT. The CDR3 coding sequence is TGTGCCAGCAGTTACGGGGCCGGACTAGCGGGAGTGGCCCAGTACTTC. Encoded protein: CASSYGAGLAGVAQYF.

The chain combines TRBV7-9 with TRBJ2-3; D is ambiguous. Trimming pared 1 base from V and 6 bases from J, leaving 5 bases between. Germline CDR1 is SEHNR and CDR2 is FQNEAQ (reference sequence). This CDR3 has 12 amino acids. CDR3 coding DNA: TGTGCCAGCAGCTTAGGCCACGATACGCAGTATTTT. Protein sequence: CASSLGHDTQYF. Together with reference TRBV7-9 and TRBJ2-3, the CDR3 gives the full variable domain: DTGVSQNPRHKITKRGQNVTFRCDPISEHNRLYWYRQTLGQGPEFLTYFQNEAQLEKSRLLSDRFSAERPKGSFSTLEIQRTEQGDSAMYLCASSLGHDTQYFGPGTRLTVL.

V gene TRBV19 combines with J gene TRBJ1-5; D unresolved. Trimming took off 1 base at V and 0 bases at J, with 7 bases between the two ends. CDR1 and CDR2 (germline): LNHDA, SQIVND (reference sequence). The CDR3 contains 15 residues. CDR3 sequence (DNA): TGTGCCAGTAGTATAGGTGGGAATAGCAATCAGCCCCAGCATTTT. Translating gives CASSIGGNSNQPQHF.

This clonotype was observed many times. The chain has TRBV28 and TRBJ2-7; 10 nucleotides align to TRBD2. Germline values: CDR1 MDHEN, CDR2 SYDVKM. The CDR3 is made up of 15 amino acids. J lost 0 bases, V lost 2 bases, and 1 base had no gene match. The DNA of the CDR3 is TGTGCCAGCAGTTTAACTAGCGGGGCCTCCTACGAGCAGTACTTC. Translation: CASSLTSGASYEQYF.

This clonotype has only a few counts. The chain is built from TRBV7-9 and TRBJ2-3; a possible D gene is TRBD1 (6 bases). V lost 1 base, J lost 0 bases, and 8 bases lay in between. Looked up from germline, CDR1 is SEHNR and CDR2 is FQNEAQ (reference sequence). CDR3 size: 15 residues. The CDR3 DNA is TGTGCCAGCAGCTTAGGGACAGCAAGCACAGATACGCAGTATTTT. Protein: CASSLGTASTDTQYF.

The table lists this clonotype with many counts. The chain couples TRBV2 to TRBJ2-2; 10 positions match TRBD2. V gave up 7 bases and J gave up 4 bases; unmatched junction bases: 6. There are 15 residues in the CDR3. Per the germline V gene, CDR1 is SNHLY and CDR2 is FYNNEI. CDR3 nucleotide sequence: TGTGCCAGCACTTGGACTAGCGGTCCCACCGGGGAGCTGTTTTTT. This gives the protein CASTWTSGPTGELFF.

This clonotype was found a few times. The chain combines TRBV21-1 with TRBJ2-1; the table's D call, TRBD1, was not checked against the DNA. TRBV21-1 is a pseudogene segment. CDR3 length equals 18 residues. CDR3 DNA sequence: TGTGCCAGCAGCAATTTAACTGACAGGGGGCCAGCCTACAATGAGCAGTTCTTC. Translated: CASSNLTDRGPAYNEQFF.

This clonotype was picked up many times. This chain's CDR3 is CASSWGTSGLPQKRDIQYF. CDR3 DNA: TGCGCCAGCAGCTGGGGGACTAGCGGACTTCCCCAAAAAAGGGACATTCAGTACTTC. This chain joins TRBV5-1 and TRBJ2-4; 11 bases are shared with TRBD2. After removal of 3 bases from V and 8 bases from J, the junction contained 19 bases not matched to a gene. From germline, CDR1 is SGHRS and CDR2 YFSETQ. The CDR3 has 19 amino acids.

As regards this clonotype: A much larger clonotype is one base distant, so this may be a read error. The gene calls are TRBV28 and TRBJ1-2, with D unresolved. Germline V gene data show CDR1 as MDHEN and CDR2 as SYDVKM. The CDR3 runs to 14 residues. For the CDR3, the DNA is TGTGCCAGCAATGTCCCAGGAGCTAACTATGGCGACACCTTC. Protein sequence: CASNVPGANYGDTF.

This clonotype was seen at least ten times. The rearrangement uses TRBV29-1 and TRBJ2-3; no clear D. The V gene lost 0 bases and the J gene lost 8 bases, with 27 bases spanning the gap. The CDR3 covers 18 residues. CDR1 SQVTM and CDR2 ANQGSEA come from the germline V gene. The CDR3 nucleotides read TGCAGCGTTGAAGATAGGGCCGTGGTTCCTGGGTCGTCTGGTACGCAGTATTTT. Protein sequence: CSVEDRAVVPGSSGTQYF.

This clonotype was observed a handful of times. The CDR3 here is CASSIARRNTGELFF. The CDR3 DNA is TGTGCCAGCAGTATTGCACGGAGGAACACCGGGGAGCTGTTTTTT. The V gene is TRBV2, the J gene TRBJ2-2, with D unclear. This CDR3 contains 15 residues. Trimming took 5 bases from V and 1 from J, leaving 11 bases between them. CDR1 SNHLY and CDR2 FYNNEI come from the germline V gene.

This clonotype has more than one count but fewer than ten. The genes are TRBV20-1 and TRBJ2-3; possibly TRBD2 for D (7 bases). V dropped 5 bases and J dropped 5 bases, with 20 bases sitting between them. The CDR3 runs to 15 residues. Looked up from germline, CDR1 is DFQATT and CDR2 is SNEGSKA (reference sequence). Written as DNA, the CDR3 is TGCAGTGCTCCCAGGGGAGCGGGAAGTAAAGATACGCAGTATTTT. Its protein is CSAPRGAGSKDTQYF.

This clonotype has at least ten counts. The chain recombines TRBV20-1 with TRBJ2-1, with 11 bases fitting TRBD2. Trimming removed 3 bases from V and 6 bases from J; junction bases left unmatched: 4. Looked up from germline, CDR1 is DFQATT and CDR2 is SNEGSKA (reference sequence). The CDR3 length is 14 residues. This CDR3 reads CSASRLAGGNEQFF. CDR3 nucleotides: TGCAGTGCTAGTCGCCTAGCGGGAGGCAATGAGCAGTTCTTC.

The sample holds many counts of this clonotype. V and J are TRBV30 and TRBJ2-1; possibly TRBD1 or TRBD2 for D (5 bases each). The CDR3 loop spans 12 amino acids. Germline loops: CDR1 GTSNPN, CDR2 SVGIG (reference sequence). Trimming pared 3 bases from V and 8 bases from J, leaving 11 bases between. The CDR3 reads CAWSERGDEQFF. In nucleotides, the CDR3 is TGTGCCTGGAGCGAGCGAGGGGATGAGCAGTTCTTC.

At least ten counts were recorded for this clonotype. The CDR3 does not close with the conserved phenylalanine or tryptophan, likely indicating a read error. This chain connects TRBV28 to TRBJ1-6; D gene uncertain. This CDR3 is 12 amino acids long. Trimming shortened V by 10 bases and J by 8 bases, and 12 bases separated the two germline ends. Germline V gene lookup returns CDR1 MDHEN and CDR2 SYDVKM. The CDR3 region has the DNA TGTGCCACTTCGATTAGGGATTCACCCCTCCACTCT. This translates into CATSIRDSPLHS.

At least ten counts were recorded for this clonotype. This chain's CDR3 is CASSLEALLQANEQYF. CDR3 in DNA: TGTGCCAGCAGCTTAGAGGCCCTCCTTCAGGCGAACGAGCAGTACTTC. The rearrangement links TRBV7-2 to TRBJ2-7; D gene uncertain. From germline, CDR1 is SGHTA and CDR2 FQGNSA. The CDR3 is made up of 16 amino acids. Trimming removed 1 base from V and 5 bases from J, with 18 bases in between. Variable domain in full (rest from reference TRBV7-2 and TRBJ2-7): GAGVSQSPSNKVTEKGKDVELRCDPISGHTALYWYRQSLGQGLEFLIYFQGNSAPDKSGLPSDRFSAERTGGSVSTLTIQRTQQEDSAVYLCASSLEALLQANEQYFGPGTRLTVT.